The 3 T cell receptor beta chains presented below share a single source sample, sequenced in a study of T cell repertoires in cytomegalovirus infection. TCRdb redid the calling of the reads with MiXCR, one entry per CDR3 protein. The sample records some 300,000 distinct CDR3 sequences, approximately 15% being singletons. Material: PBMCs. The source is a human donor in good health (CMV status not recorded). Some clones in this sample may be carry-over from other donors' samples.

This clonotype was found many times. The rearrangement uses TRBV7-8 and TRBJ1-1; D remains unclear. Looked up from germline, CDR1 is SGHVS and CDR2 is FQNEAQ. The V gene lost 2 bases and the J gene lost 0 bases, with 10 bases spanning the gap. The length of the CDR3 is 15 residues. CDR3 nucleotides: TGTGCCAGCAGCTTATCCCCGCGCATGAACACTGAAGCTTTCTTT. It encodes CASSLSPRMNTEAFF.

The CDR3 DNA follows: TGTGCCAGCAGTCGAACCGGGACTAGCGGGAGAGGGGGCACAGATACGCAGTATTTT. Translation gives CASSRTGTSGRGGTDTQYF. The chain recombines TRBV7-2 with TRBJ2-3, with 14 bases fitting TRBD2. The CDR3 has 19 amino acids. Germline V lookup: CDR1 SGHTA, CDR2 FQGNSA. J lost 1 base, V lost 6 bases, and 12 bases had no gene match.

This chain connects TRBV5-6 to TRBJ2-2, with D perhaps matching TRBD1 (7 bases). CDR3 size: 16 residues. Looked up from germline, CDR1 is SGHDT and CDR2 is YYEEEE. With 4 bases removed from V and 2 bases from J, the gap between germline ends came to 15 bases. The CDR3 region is CASSRQGGPNTGELFF. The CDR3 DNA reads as TGTGCCAGCAGCCGTCAGGGGGGCCCTAACACCGGGGAGCTGTTTTTT.